This T cell receptor beta chain was documented in a study of cytomegalovirus exposure and HLA in healthy donors. General study points: Sequencing depth across donors, presence/absence analyses assumed, was roughly uniform. Trimming of TCR beta V- and J-genes showed a link, identified in a later analysis, to a missense DCLRE1C variant.

V shed 3 bases and J shed 4 bases, with 10 bases lying between them. Germline loops: CDR1 SNHLY, CDR2 FYNNEI. The CDR3 covers 14 residues. A multiplex PCR was run with 60 Vbeta primers and 13 Jbeta primers. Original methodology: There were around 77 million unique TCR beta chains by a later count, and 10 million to 12 million of them were shared. Generated by immunoSEQ multiplex PCR, the TCRdb table keeps only in-frame clones and is missing some. That table is the source of V, J and clone size, and D and trimming were worked out from the DNA. The sample includes 76,000 or so clones, around 70% seen only once; the top ten take about 16%. Regarding this clone: Antigen: not known.

V usage is TRBV2 and J usage is TRBJ1-5; D unclear. Source material: PBMCs. This TCR was recovered from a woman in her 40s in good health and CMV-seropositive. CDR3 region: CASSESQFNQPQHF. The CDR3, as DNA: TGTGCCAGCAGTGAGTCTCAGTTTAATCAGCCCCAGCATTTT.